Shown below are 15 T cell receptor beta chains from a single sample sequenced in a study of CD8+ T cells in alopecia areata. Extraction and reverse transcription of RNA yielded cDNA as the sequencing template. Libraries were prepared by immunoSEQ multiplex PCR; TCRdb keeps only in-frame clonotypes and omits some of them. Altogether more than 110,000 clones are present, roughly 64% being singletons, with the ten largest covering about 6%. Source: CD4+ T cells sorted from blood, taken at week 0. The receptors here all came from a human donor with alopecia areata.

This chain joins TRBV2 and TRBJ2-2; TRBD2 agrees at 7 bases. V was clipped by 7 bases and J by 1 base; unmatched bases: 3. The CDR3 covers 14 residues. Germline V CDR1 and CDR2: SNHLY, FYNNEI. The DNA of the CDR3 is TGTGCCAGCAATGAGCGGGGGAACACCGGGGAGCTGTTTTTT. Translated, it gives CASNERGNTGELFF.

The chain couples TRBV6-5 to TRBJ2-5; no reliable D call. The ends were cut back, 2 bases at V and 3 bases at J, with 7 bases in the middle. CDR3 length: 13 residues. From germline, CDR1 is MNHEY and CDR2 SVGAGI. CDR3 sequence reads: CASSYRREETQYF. Here the CDR3 DNA reads TGTGCCAGCAGTTACCGACGCGAAGAGACCCAGTACTTC.

This chain connects TRBV4-2 to TRBJ1-2, with D possibly being TRBD1 (6 bases). The CDR3 sequence is 18 residues long. V dropped 0 bases and J dropped 5 bases, with 22 bases sitting between them. From germline, CDR1 is LGHNA and CDR2 YNFKEQ. The CDR3 DNA follows: TGTGCCAGCAGCCAAGATAGAAATGGTGGCAGGGGTATTTATGGCTACACCTTC. Translating it yields CASSQDRNGGRGIYGYTF.

The chain uses TRBV2 and TRBJ2-2; the D is unclear. CDR1 SNHLY and CDR2 FYNNEI come from the germline V gene. The V and J ends lost 3 bases and 6 bases respectively, with 8 bases between them. This CDR3 has 13 amino acids. CDR3: CASSDKAAGELFF. The CDR3 bases are TGTGCCAGCAGTGATAAGGCGGCCGGGGAGCTGTTTTTT.

This clone showed up just a few times. This chain uses TRBV4-1 with TRBJ1-6; tentative D call: TRBD1 (6 bases). The germline V and J ends were trimmed by 6 bases and 10 bases, with 16 bases remaining between them. CDR3 length equals 14 residues. Per germline, CDR1 MGHRA and CDR2 YSYEKL. The DNA of the CDR3 is TGCGCCAGCAGAAGTGTGGGGGGCAGGTCACCCCTCCACTTT. Residues: CASRSVGGRSPLHF.

A single count supports this clone. J is TRBJ1-5 and V is TRBV30; weak D call: TRBD1 (5 bases). The germline V gene has CDR1 GTSNPN and CDR2 SVGIG (reference sequence). The CDR3 contains 13 residues. Trimming removed 2 bases from V and 6 bases from J, with 11 bases in between. The CDR3 nucleotides are TGTGCCTGGAGTCCTTCCGGGGGTCAGCCCCAGCATTTT. This gives the protein CAWSPSGGQPQHF.

In DNA form, the CDR3 reads TGCAGCGTCGACGGGGGATCCGGAAACACCATATATTTT. Its translation: CSVDGGSGNTIYF. The chain combines TRBV29-1 with TRBJ1-3, with a weak D call TRBD1 (5 bases). The V end lost 6 bases, the J end lost 4 bases, and 13 bases lay between the germline ends. This CDR3 is built from 13 residues. Germline CDR1 is SQVTM and CDR2 is ANQGSEA. Based on the CDR3 plus reference TRBV29-1 and TRBJ1-3, the full variable domain is SAVISQKPSRDICQRGTSLTIQCQVDSQVTMMFWYRQQPGQSLTLIATANQGSEATYESGFVIDKFPISRPNLTFSTLTVSNMSPEDSSIYLCSVDGGSGNTIYFGEGSWLTVV.

This clone was counted between two and nine times. The chain uses TRBV19 and TRBJ2-5; TRBD2 aligns across 8 bases. V lost 8 bases, J lost 4 bases, and 6 bases stayed unmatched. Per the germline V gene, CDR1 is LNHDA and CDR2 is SQIVND (reference sequence). This CDR3 region has 13 residues. As DNA, the CDR3 is TGTGCCAGTCGGGGGGGGAATGGAGAGACCCAGTACTTC. Translation: CASRGGNGETQYF.

The chain combines TRBV10-3 with TRBJ1-6; D might be TRBD1 (5 bases). Germline V gene data show CDR1 as ENHRY and CDR2 as SYGVKD. Trimming took off 2 bases at V and 6 bases at J, with 5 bases between the two ends. There are 13 residues in the CDR3. CDR3 loop: CAISEGANSPLHF. The CDR3 bases are TGTGCCATCAGTGAGGGGGCTAATTCACCCCTCCACTTT.

In this sample, this clone turned up a few times. The genes are TRBV30 and TRBJ2-5; D not certain. CDR3 length: 11 residues. Germline-derived CDR1 and CDR2 are GTSNPN and SVGIG (reference sequence). Trimming took 2 bases from V and 5 from J, leaving 6 bases between them. The DNA of the CDR3 is TGTGCCTGGAGTCCAATGGAGACCCAGTACTTC. Its translation is CAWSPMETQYF.

The genes are TRBV6-1 and TRBJ2-6, with D unresolved. V was shortened by 5 bases and J by 4 bases, with 12 bases between the two germline ends. Germline CDR1 and CDR2: MNHNS and SASEGT. This CDR3 contains 15 residues. The CDR3 loop is CASSWVRAGANVLTF. The CDR3, as DNA: TGTGCCAGCAGTTGGGTTAGGGCAGGGGCCAACGTCCTGACTTTC.

This chain connects TRBV2 to TRBJ1-2, with 9 nucleotides matching TRBD1. The V and J ends lost 5 bases and 8 bases, in that order; junction bases with no gene match: 6. The germline gives CDR1 SNHLY, CDR2 FYNNEI. The CDR3 has 13 amino acids. CDR3 in DNA: TGTGCCAGCAGTAGGGACAGGGTGGAAGGCTACACCTTC. It translates to CASSRDRVEGYTF.

The chain is built from TRBV7-2 and TRBJ2-7, with D maybe TRBD1 (6 bases). The CDR3 contains 13 residues. Trimming shortened V by 5 bases and J by 6 bases, and 14 bases separated the two germline ends. The germline gives CDR1 SGHTA, CDR2 FQGNSA. CDR3 amino acids: CASSGRGGAEQYF. CDR3 nucleotides: TGTGCCAGCAGCGGCCGAGGGGGAGCCGAGCAGTACTTC. The full variable domain, its missing parts supplied by reference TRBV7-2 and TRBJ2-7, is GAGVSQSPSNKVTEKGKDVELRCDPISGHTALYWYRQSLGQGLEFLIYFQGNSAPDKSGLPSDRFSAERTGGSVSTLTIQRTQQEDSAVYLCASSGRGGAEQYFGPGTRLTVT.

V usage is TRBV30 and J usage is TRBJ2-7; a weak D match, TRBD1 (6 bases). CDR1 and CDR2 from the germline V gene are GTSNPN and SVGIG (reference sequence). The CDR3 is 13 residues long. The V and J ends lost 1 base and 4 bases respectively, with 11 bases between them. The CDR3 DNA is TGTGCCTGGAGTGGGACAGCCGAGTACGAGCAGTACTTC. Translation gives CAWSGTAEYEQYF.

J is TRBJ2-7 and V is TRBV5-6; D not resolved. Germline CDR1 reads SGHDT; CDR2 reads YYEEEE. Between the trimmed V and J ends, which lost 0 bases and 3 bases, there was a span of 10 bases. The CDR3 consists of 14 residues. The CDR3 sequence is CASSLDGMHYEQYF. CDR3 nucleotides: TGTGCCAGCAGCTTGGATGGGATGCACTACGAGCAGTACTTC.